This paragraph covers one T cell receptor (beta chain) sequence. Its antigen is unidentified. This sample was taken from a study of cytomegalovirus exposure and HLA in healthy donors. Overall study findings and caveats: Many donors shared some public TCRs, even though most TCR sequences were rare. HLA alleles showed associations with approximately 15,000 TCR beta sequences in a later analysis, at a 0.05 false discovery rate. Some segments of the V type, notably TRBV6-2 and TRBV6-3, were excluded as indistinguishable.

This PCR relied on a set of 60 Vbeta primers and 13 Jbeta primers. Profiling relied on immunoSEQ multiplex PCR, and the TCRdb table lists in-frame clones only, not all of them. The sample carries about 120,000 clones, 75% to 80% recorded once. Losses at the gene ends were 0 bases for V and 4 bases for J; bases not matched to a gene: 6. Germline V gene data show CDR1 as SGDLS and CDR2 as YYNGEE. The CDR3 consists of 15 residues. The sequencing sample was made of PBMCs. The V gene is TRBV9, the J gene TRBJ2-7, with 8 bases that match TRBD2. The clonotype was recovered from a woman in her thirties in good health and CMV-seropositive. CDR3 nucleotides: TGTGCCAGCAGCGTAGGGACTAGCCTAAGTTACGAGCAGTACTTC. Translating it yields CASSVGTSLSYEQYF.